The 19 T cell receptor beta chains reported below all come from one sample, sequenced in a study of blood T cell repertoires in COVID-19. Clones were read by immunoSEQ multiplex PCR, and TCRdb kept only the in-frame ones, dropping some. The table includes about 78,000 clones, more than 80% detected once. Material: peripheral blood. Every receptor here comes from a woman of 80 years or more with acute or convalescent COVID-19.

The CDR3 sequence is CASSLGQENYGYTF. The CDR3 bases are TGTGCCAGCAGCTTGGGACAGGAAAACTATGGCTACACCTTC. The chain joins TRBV7-9 to TRBJ1-2; 8 bases map to TRBD1. This CDR3 comprises 14 residues. Germline V lookup: CDR1 SEHNR, CDR2 FQNEAQ (reference sequence). The V and J ends lost 3 bases and 2 bases, in that order; junction bases with no gene match: 2.

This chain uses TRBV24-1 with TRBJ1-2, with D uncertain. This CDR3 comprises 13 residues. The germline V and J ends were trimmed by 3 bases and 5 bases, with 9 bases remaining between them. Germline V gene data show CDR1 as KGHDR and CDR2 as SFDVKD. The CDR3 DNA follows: TGTGCCACCAGTGATATGAGGGAATATGGCTACACCTTC. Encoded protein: CATSDMREYGYTF.

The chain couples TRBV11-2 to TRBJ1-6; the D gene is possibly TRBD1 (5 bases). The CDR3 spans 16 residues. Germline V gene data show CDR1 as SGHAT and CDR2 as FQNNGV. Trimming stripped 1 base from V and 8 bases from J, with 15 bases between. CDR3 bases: TGTGCCAGCAGCTTAGGTTCTGTGGGCAGGGATTCACCCCTCCACTTT. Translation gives CASSLGSVGRDSPLHF.

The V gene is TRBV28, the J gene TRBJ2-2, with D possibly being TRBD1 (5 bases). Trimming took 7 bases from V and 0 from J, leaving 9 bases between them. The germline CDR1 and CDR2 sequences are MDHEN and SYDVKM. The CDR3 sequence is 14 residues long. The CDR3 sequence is CASKAGSNTGELFF. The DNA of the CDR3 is TGTGCCAGCAAAGCAGGGTCGAACACCGGGGAGCTGTTTTTT.

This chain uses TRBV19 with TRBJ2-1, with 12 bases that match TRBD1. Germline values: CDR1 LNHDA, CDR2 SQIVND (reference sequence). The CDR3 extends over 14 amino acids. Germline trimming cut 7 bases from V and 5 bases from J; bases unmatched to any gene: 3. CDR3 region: CASTRDRGHNEQFF. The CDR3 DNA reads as TGTGCCAGTACTCGGGACAGGGGGCACAATGAGCAGTTCTTC.

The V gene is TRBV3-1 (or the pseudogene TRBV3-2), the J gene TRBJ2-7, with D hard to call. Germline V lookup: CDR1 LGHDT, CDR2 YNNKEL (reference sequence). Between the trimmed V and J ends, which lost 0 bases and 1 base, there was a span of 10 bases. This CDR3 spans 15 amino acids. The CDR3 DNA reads TGTGCCAGCAGCCAAGATCCGTACTCGTCCTACGAGCAGTACTTC. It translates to CASSQDPYSSYEQYF.

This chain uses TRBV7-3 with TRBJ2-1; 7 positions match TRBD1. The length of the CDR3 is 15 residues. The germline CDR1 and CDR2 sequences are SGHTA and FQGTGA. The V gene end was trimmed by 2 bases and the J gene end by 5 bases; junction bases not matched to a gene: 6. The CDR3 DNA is TGTGCCAGCAGCTTATTCCCCGGACAGGACAATGAGCAGTTCTTC. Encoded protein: CASSLFPGQDNEQFF. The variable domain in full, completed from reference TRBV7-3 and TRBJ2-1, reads GAGVSQTPSNKVTEKGKYVELRCDPISGHTALYWYRQSLGQGPEFLIYFQGTGAADDSGLPNDRFFAVRPEGSVSTLKIQRTERGDSAVYLCASSLFPGQDNEQFFGPGTRLTVL.

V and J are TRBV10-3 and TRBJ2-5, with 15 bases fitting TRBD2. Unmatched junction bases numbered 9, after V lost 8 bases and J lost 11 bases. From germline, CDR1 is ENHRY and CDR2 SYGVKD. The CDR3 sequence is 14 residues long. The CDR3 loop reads CAIQVGTSGGPQYF. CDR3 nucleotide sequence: TGTGCCATCCAGGTTGGGACTAGCGGGGGGCCTCAGTACTTC.

CDR3 loop: CASSTRLALSTGELFF. The DNA of the CDR3 is TGTGCCAGTAGTACGAGACTAGCGTTGAGCACCGGGGAGCTGTTTTTT. The gene calls are TRBV19 and TRBJ2-2, with 8 bases fitting TRBD2. V shed 4 bases, J shed 4 bases, and the junction held 8 bases outside the gene matches. The germline V gene has CDR1 LNHDA and CDR2 SQIVND (reference sequence). The CDR3 is 16 amino acids.

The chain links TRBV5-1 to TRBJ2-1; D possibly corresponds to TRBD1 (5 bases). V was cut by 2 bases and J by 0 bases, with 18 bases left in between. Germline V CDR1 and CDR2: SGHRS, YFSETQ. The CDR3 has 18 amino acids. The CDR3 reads CASSFVGPGVSSYNEQFF. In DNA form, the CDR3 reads TGCGCCAGCAGCTTCGTGGGGCCTGGGGTTAGCTCCTACAATGAGCAGTTCTTC.

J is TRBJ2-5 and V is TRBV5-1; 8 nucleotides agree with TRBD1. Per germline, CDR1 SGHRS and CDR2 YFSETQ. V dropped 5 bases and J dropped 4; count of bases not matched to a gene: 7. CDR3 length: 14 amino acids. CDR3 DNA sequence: TGCGCCAGCAGGCGAGGACAGGGAGGAGAGACCCAGTACTTC. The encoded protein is CASRRGQGGETQYF. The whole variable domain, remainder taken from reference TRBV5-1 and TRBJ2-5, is KAGVTQTPRYLIKTRGQQVTLSCSPISGHRSVSWYQQTPGQGLQFLFEYFSETQRNKGNFPGRFSGRQFSNSRSEMNVSTLELGDSALYLCASRRGQGGETQYFGPGTRLLVL.

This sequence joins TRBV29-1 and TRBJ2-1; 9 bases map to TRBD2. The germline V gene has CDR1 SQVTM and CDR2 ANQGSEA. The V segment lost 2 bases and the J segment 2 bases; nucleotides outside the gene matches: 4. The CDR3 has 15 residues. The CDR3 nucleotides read TGCAGCGTTGAACGAGCGGGGGGCCCCTACAATGAGCAGTTCTTC. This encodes CSVERAGGPYNEQFF.

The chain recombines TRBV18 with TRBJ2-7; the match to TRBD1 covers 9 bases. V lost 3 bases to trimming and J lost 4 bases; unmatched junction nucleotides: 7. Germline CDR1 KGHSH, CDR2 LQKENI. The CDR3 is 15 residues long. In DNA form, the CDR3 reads TGTGCCAGCTCACCTGGCGGACAGGGGAGGTACGAGCAGTACTTC. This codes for CASSPGGQGRYEQYF. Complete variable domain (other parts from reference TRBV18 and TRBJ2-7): NAGVMQNPRHLVRRRGQEARLRCSPMKGHSHVYWYRQLPEEGLKFMVYLQKENIIDESGMPKERFSAEFPKEGPSILRIQQVVRGDSAAYFCASSPGGQGRYEQYFGPGTRLTVT.

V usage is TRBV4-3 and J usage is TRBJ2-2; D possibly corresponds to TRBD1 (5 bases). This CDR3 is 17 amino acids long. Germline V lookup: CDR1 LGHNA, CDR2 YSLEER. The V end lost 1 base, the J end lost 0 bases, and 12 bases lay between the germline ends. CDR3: CASSQVSDSANTGELFF. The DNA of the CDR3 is TGCGCCAGCAGCCAAGTATCCGACAGTGCGAACACCGGGGAGCTGTTTTTT.

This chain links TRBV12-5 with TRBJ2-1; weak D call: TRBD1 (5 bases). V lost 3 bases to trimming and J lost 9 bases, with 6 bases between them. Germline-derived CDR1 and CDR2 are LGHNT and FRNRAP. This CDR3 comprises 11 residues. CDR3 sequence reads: CASGFGAEQFF. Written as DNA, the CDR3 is TGTGCTAGTGGTTTTGGGGCTGAGCAGTTCTTC.

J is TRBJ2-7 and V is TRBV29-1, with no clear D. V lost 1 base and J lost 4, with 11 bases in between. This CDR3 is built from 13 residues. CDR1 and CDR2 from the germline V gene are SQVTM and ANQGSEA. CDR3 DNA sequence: TGCAGCGTTGAAGGGGCAGTAGAATACGAGCAGTACTTC. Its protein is CSVEGAVEYEQYF.

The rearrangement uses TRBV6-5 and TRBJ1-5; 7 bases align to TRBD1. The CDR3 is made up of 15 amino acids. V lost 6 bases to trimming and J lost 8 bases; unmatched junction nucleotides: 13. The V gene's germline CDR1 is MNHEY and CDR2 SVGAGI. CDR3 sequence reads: CASRETGLGRKPQHF. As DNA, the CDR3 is TGTGCCAGCAGGGAGACAGGGCTAGGGCGCAAGCCCCAGCATTTT.

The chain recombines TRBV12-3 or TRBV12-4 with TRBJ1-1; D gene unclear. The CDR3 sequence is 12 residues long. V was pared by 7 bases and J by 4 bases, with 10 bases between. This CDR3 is CASTGESTEAFF. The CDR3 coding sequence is TGTGCCAGCACCGGGGAGAGCACTGAAGCTTTCTTT.

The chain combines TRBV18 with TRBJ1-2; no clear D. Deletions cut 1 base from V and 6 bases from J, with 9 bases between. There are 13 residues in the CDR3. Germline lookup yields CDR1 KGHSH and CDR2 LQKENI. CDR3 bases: TGTGCCAGCTCACCACGGGAGATAAATGGCTACACCTTC. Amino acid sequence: CASSPREINGYTF.